A single sample is the source of the 2 T cell receptor beta chains below, sequenced in a study of cytomegalovirus exposure and HLA in healthy donors. PCR involved 60 Vbeta and 13 Jbeta primers. Profiling relied on immunoSEQ multiplex PCR, and the TCRdb table lists in-frame clones only, not all of them. The repertoire has about 130,000 clones, more than 65% of them found once; the top ten carry 4% to 5%. The sample was PBMCs. These receptor sequences come from a male donor in good health and CMV-seropositive.

There are a few counts of this clone. The gene calls are TRBV28 and TRBJ2-5, with 8 bases identical to TRBD1. Losses at the gene ends were 3 bases for V and 5 bases for J; bases not matched to a gene: 8. The CDR3 is made up of 15 amino acids. Germline CDR1 MDHEN, CDR2 SYDVKM. The CDR3 is CASSFRVTGGETQYF. DNA for the CDR3: TGTGCCAGCAGTTTTCGCGTCACAGGGGGGGAGACCCAGTACTTC.

The V gene is TRBV5-1, the J gene TRBJ2-1; 7 positions agree with TRBD2. Germline V gene data show CDR1 as SGHRS and CDR2 as YFSETQ. V gave up 3 bases and J gave up 9 bases; unmatched junction bases: 15. The CDR3 is 16 amino acids. CDR3 DNA sequence: TGCGCCAGCAGCTCCCTTACTGCGGGAGAACGTAGTGAGCAGTTCTTC. This codes for CASSSLTAGERSEQFF.